This paragraph covers one T cell receptor (beta chain) sequence. This entry belongs to a study of blood T cell repertoires in COVID-19. The overall study: COVID-19 samples, acute and convalescent, were from the United States, Italy and Spain. PBMCs, B-cell-depleted T cells, or T cells were the source of the cDNA or gDNA that made up the material.

How the authors handled the data: Amplifying reference gene primers gave estimates of nucleated cell counts. Repertoires were generated with immunoSEQ multiplex PCR, while TCRdb's copy carries only in-frame clones and drops some. The D gene and trimming were derived from the DNA, and the V and J assignments and clone size from that table. The table has 200,000 or so clones, about 88% seen once. Germline V gene data show CDR1 as SEHNR and CDR2 as FQNEAQ (reference sequence). V gave up 1 base and J gave up 3 bases, with 16 bases separating them. This CDR3 spans 17 amino acids. V usage is TRBV7-9 and J usage is TRBJ1-3; D possibly corresponds to TRBD1 (5 bases). Specimen: peripheral blood. The receptor was isolated from a woman in her thirties or forties who had recovered from COVID-19. The CDR3 here is CASSLDWGGSSGNTIYF. In nucleotides, the CDR3 is TGTGCCAGCAGCTTAGACTGGGGGGGTTCGAGTGGAAACACCATATATTTT.